Described below is a single TCR beta chain sequence and its context. This CDR3 comprises 16 residues. Trimming pared 0 bases from V and 0 bases from J, leaving 11 bases between. Germline CDR1 is SGHRS and CDR2 is YFSETQ. The data stem from a study of blood T cell repertoires in COVID-19. At the level of the study: Samples representing acute and convalescent COVID-19 were sourced from the United States, Italy and Spain. From T cells, B-cell-depleted T cells, or PBMCs came the material, which was cDNA or gDNA.

Authors' analysis steps: It was from reference gene primer amplification that nucleated cell counts were estimated. The repertoire was sequenced with immunoSEQ multiplex PCR; TCRdb's copy has only in-frame clones and lacks some. Clone size and the V and J calls come from that table; the DNA yielded D and trimming. The sample contains 35,000 to 50,000 clones, around nine tenths of which appear only once. Sequencing was done on a sample of peripheral blood. The receptor was derived from a woman between 40 and 50 years old with acute or convalescent COVID-19. This chain links TRBV5-1 with TRBJ2-3, with D possibly matching TRBD1 (6 bases). CDR3 DNA sequence: TGCGCCAGCAGCTTGGTAGGCCAGGGGAGCACAGATACGCAGTATTTT. Its translation is CASSLVGQGSTDTQYF.